One sample yielded the 22 T cell receptor beta chains listed below, sequenced in a study of response to subunit inactivated influenza vaccine. TCRdb redid the calling of the RT-PCR reads with MiXCR, one entry per CDR3 protein. The data contain about 180,000 distinct CDR3 sequences, roughly 10% of them seen just once; the ten biggest clones take up around 35%. Sequencing used CD8+ T cells sorted from PBMCs, obtained around 25 months after vaccination. These receptor sequences come from a man between 50 and 75 years old who received an inactivated influenza vaccine.

This chain uses TRBV6-2 or TRBV6-3 with TRBJ2-5; TRBD2 matches 14 bases. This CDR3 contains 18 residues. Germline-derived CDR1 and CDR2 are MNHEY and SVGEGT. The junction had 8 bases not matched to a gene; V was cut back by 4 bases and J by 1 base. CDR3 coding DNA: TGTGCCAGCAGTTTGGGACTAGCGGGGGACTCGTTCCAAGAGACCCAGTACTTC. This codes for CASSLGLAGDSFQETQYF.

This clonotype showed up just a few times. The V and J genes are TRBV4-2 and TRBJ2-1; 9 positions agree with TRBD2. Germline trimming cut 1 base from V and 7 bases from J; bases unmatched to any gene: 8. Looked up from germline, CDR1 is LGHNA and CDR2 is YNFKEQ. The CDR3 sequence is 16 residues long. The CDR3 DNA reads as TGTGCCAGCAGCCAAGGCTCTAGCGGGATAAGAAATGAGCAGTTCTTC. It translates to CASSQGSSGIRNEQFF.

The chain combines TRBV29-1 with TRBJ1-5, with TRBD1 as a possible D gene (5 bases). This CDR3 comprises 14 residues. The V gene's germline CDR1 is SQVTM and CDR2 ANQGSEA. V was trimmed by 4 bases and J by 1 base, leaving 11 bases between them. The CDR3 coding sequence is TGCAGCGTTGCTGTTGCAGGGAGCAATCAGCCCCAGCATTTT. Translating gives CSVAVAGSNQPQHF.

This clonotype was picked up a small number of times. V and J are TRBV7-8 and TRBJ2-1; either TRBD1 or TRBD2 may fit D (5 bases each). V lost 6 bases to trimming and J lost 6 bases, with 15 bases between them. CDR1 and CDR2 from the germline V gene are SGHVS and FQNEAQ. The CDR3 has 14 residues. The DNA of the CDR3 is TGTGCCAGCAGGGCGGCCGGGACCTTCAATGAGCAGTTCTTC. Amino acid sequence: CASRAAGTFNEQFF.

The V gene is TRBV4-3, the J gene TRBJ2-7, with 9 bases aligning to TRBD1. The V segment lost 4 bases and the J segment 5 bases; nucleotides outside the gene matches: 9. The CDR3 consists of 15 residues. CDR1 is LGHNA and CDR2 is YSLEER in the germline V gene. The DNA for the CDR3 is TGCGCCAGCAGCCGAACCGGGACAGGGTGGGACGAGCAGTACTTC. Protein sequence: CASSRTGTGWDEQYF.

This clonotype was found many times. The gene calls are TRBV5-1 and TRBJ2-1; 11 bases fit TRBD2. V was pared by 4 bases and J by 8 bases, with 11 bases of the junction left unmatched. Germline V gene lookup returns CDR1 SGHRS and CDR2 YFSETQ. The CDR3 totals 16 residues. This CDR3 reads CASSGWGSGGAYEQFF. The CDR3 region has the DNA TGCGCCAGCAGCGGCTGGGGTAGCGGGGGGGCCTATGAGCAGTTCTTC.

This chain joins TRBV3-1 and TRBJ2-5; 9 bases align to TRBD1. The CDR3 totals 14 residues. After removal of 4 bases from V and 5 bases from J, the junction contained 5 bases not matched to a gene. Germline V lookup: CDR1 LGHDT, CDR2 YNNKEL (reference sequence). The CDR3 DNA reads as TGTGCCAGCAGCCCGGGACAGGGTGCCGAGACCCAGTACTTC. It specifies CASSPGQGAETQYF.

This clonotype was found many times. The rearrangement uses TRBV6-2 or TRBV6-3 and TRBJ2-7, with D perhaps matching TRBD1 (6 bases). The V and J ends lost 2 bases and 5 bases respectively, with 19 bases between them. The CDR3 extends over 16 amino acids. Germline assignment: CDR1 MNHEY and CDR2 SVGEGT. CDR3 DNA sequence: TGTGCCAGCAGTTACGGCGGTGGGCAGGGGATCCACGAGCAGTACTTC. It encodes CASSYGGGQGIHEQYF.

This clonotype was seen more than once but under ten times. The chain uses TRBV7-6 and TRBJ2-3, with 8 bases that match TRBD2. Germline V gene sequence: CDR1 SGHVS, CDR2 FNYEAQ. The CDR3 length is 19 residues. Trimming took 1 base from V and 1 from J; bases not matched to a gene: 13. The CDR3 DNA follows: TGTGCCAGCAGCTTAGTCTCCCGGGAGGGCCTGGATGGCACAGATACGCAGTATTTT. Amino acids: CASSLVSREGLDGTDTQYF.

This clonotype was seen at least ten times. The chain links TRBV4-3 to TRBJ1-2; 8 nucleotides match TRBD1. Germline CDR1 and CDR2: LGHNA and YSLEER. After removal of 0 bases from V and 3 bases from J, the junction contained 6 bases not matched to a gene. This CDR3 has 16 amino acids. In nucleotides, the CDR3 is TGCGCCAGCAGCCAAGATAGGACAGGGACTCACTATGGCTACACCTTC. Its translation is CASSQDRTGTHYGYTF.

This clonotype has at least ten counts. The gene calls are TRBV6-5 and TRBJ1-5, with D perhaps matching TRBD1 (6 bases). Germline assignment: CDR1 MNHEY and CDR2 SVGAGI. The germline V and J ends were trimmed by 1 base and 1 base, with 11 bases remaining between them. CDR3 length equals 16 residues. In DNA form, the CDR3 reads TGTGCCAGCAGTTACTTTCCACAGGGCAGCAATCAGCCCCAGCATTTT. It codes for CASSYFPQGSNQPQHF.

This clonotype turned up a few times. This chain connects TRBV7-9 to TRBJ2-5; TRBD2 matches at 9 bases. The CDR3 loop spans 15 amino acids. V was pared by 5 bases and J by 0 bases, with 4 bases of the junction left unmatched. Per germline, CDR1 SEHNR and CDR2 FQNEAQ (reference sequence). This CDR3 reads CASSPSGAYQETQYF. DNA for the CDR3: TGTGCCAGCAGCCCTAGCGGGGCGTACCAAGAGACCCAGTACTTC.

The chain joins TRBV7-9 to TRBJ2-1; TRBD2 agrees at 7 bases. After removal of 5 bases from V and 4 bases from J, the junction contained 8 bases not matched to a gene. CDR1 and CDR2 (germline): SEHNR, FQNEAQ (reference sequence). This CDR3 is built from 15 residues. The DNA for the CDR3 is TGTGCCAGCAGCATATCTAGCGGACTTTACAATGAGCAGTTCTTC. Translation: CASSISSGLYNEQFF.

V is TRBV4-3 and J is TRBJ2-3, with D perhaps TRBD1 (6 bases). This CDR3 region has 14 residues. From germline, CDR1 is LGHNA and CDR2 YSLEER. Trimming removed 3 bases at V and 6 bases at J, with 13 bases between. CDR3 sequence (DNA): TGCGCCAGCAGCCAGGGGGCCTCCGGCGATACGCAGTATTTT. Amino acids: CASSQGASGDTQYF.

The CDR3 DNA reads as TGTGCCAGTACCGTCACTAGCGGGGGGTTTTTTGAGCAGTTCTTC. Translated: CASTVTSGGFFEQFF. V is TRBV19 and J is TRBJ2-1, with TRBD2 matching over 12 bases. The V segment lost 7 bases and the J segment 9 bases; nucleotides outside the gene matches: 10. This CDR3 contains 15 residues. Germline V gene sequence: CDR1 LNHDA, CDR2 SQIVND (reference sequence).

This clonotype was detected many times. The genes are TRBV6-1 and TRBJ1-6, with D unresolved. The germline V gene has CDR1 MNHNS and CDR2 SASEGT. The CDR3 contains 14 residues. V lost 5 bases to trimming and J lost 10 bases, with 15 bases between them. CDR3 amino acids: CASSNSGGASPLHF. The CDR3 coding sequence is TGTGCCAGCAGTAACAGCGGCGGCGCCTCACCCCTCCACTTT.

This clonotype was seen ten or more times. V and J are TRBV29-1 and TRBJ2-7; 12 bases agree with TRBD1. Germline V gene data show CDR1 as SQVTM and CDR2 as ANQGSEA. Trimming took 2 bases from V and 4 from J; bases not matched to a gene: 6. The CDR3 sequence is 15 residues long. The CDR3 sequence: CSVESPGQGAYEQYF. The CDR3 DNA is TGCAGCGTTGAATCCCCGGGACAGGGGGCATACGAGCAGTACTTC.

For the CDR3, the DNA is TGTGCCAGCAGCCAAGATAAGGGCGGACTGTCACAAGAGACCCAGTACTTC. Translating gives CASSQDKGGLSQETQYF. This rearrangement joins TRBV4-2 to TRBJ2-5; a possible D gene is TRBD2 (5 bases). Trimming left V 0 bases short and J 2 bases short, with 16 bases between. Germline loops: CDR1 LGHNA, CDR2 YNFKEQ. CDR3 length: 17 amino acids.

The gene calls are TRBV4-3 and TRBJ2-7; 10 bases are a match to TRBD2. The CDR3 is made up of 16 amino acids. V lost 6 bases, J lost 3 bases, and 11 bases stayed unmatched. Germline V CDR1 and CDR2: LGHNA, YSLEER. CDR3 loop: CASSQTLAGVIYEQYF. The CDR3 DNA is TGCGCCAGCAGTCAAACCCTAGCGGGGGTAATCTACGAGCAGTACTTC.

This clonotype appeared a few times. CDR3 coding DNA: TGTGCCAGCAGTTACCTGCCCGGTGAACAGCCCCAGCATTTT. Amino acid sequence: CASSYLPGEQPQHF. The chain employs TRBV6-5 and TRBJ1-5; D remains unclear. The germline gives CDR1 MNHEY, CDR2 SVGAGI. Trimming removed 2 bases at V and 7 bases at J, with 12 bases between. The CDR3 is 14 amino acids.

The chain joins TRBV5-8 to TRBJ2-3, with 8 bases lining up with TRBD2. Looked up from germline, CDR1 is SGHTS and CDR2 is YDEGEE. Unmatched junction bases numbered 8, after V lost 4 bases and J lost 1 base. This CDR3 region has 16 residues. The CDR3 reads CASSPGVSGGTDTQYF. DNA of the CDR3: TGTGCCAGCAGCCCTGGGGTTAGCGGGGGCACAGATACGCAGTATTTT.

The table lists this clonotype with many counts. The chain has TRBV25-1 and TRBJ2-7, with 7 bases identical to TRBD1. V lost 4 bases and J lost 3; bases outside the gene matches: 3. The CDR3 length is 13 residues. Per the germline V gene, CDR1 is MGHDK and CDR2 is SYGVNS. The CDR3 nucleotides read TGTGCCAGCAGTGGGACAGGTAGCTACGAGCAGTACTTC. Its translation: CASSGTGSYEQYF.